The 27 T cell receptor beta chains in this list originate from one sample, sequenced in a study of early T cells in non-severe SARS-CoV-2 infection. MiXCR, run by TCRdb on the 5' RACE reads, gives a single entry per CDR3 protein. Of under 75,000 distinct CDR3 sequences in the sample, approximately 12% are singletons; the top ten hold roughly a tenth. The sequencing input was whole blood. The receptors derive from an adult who was a healthcare worker with PCR-confirmed SARS-CoV-2 infection or an uninfected control (not recorded which).

This clonotype came up many times. The genes are TRBV6-6 and TRBJ2-1; 7 nucleotides agree with TRBD2. The V and J ends lost 7 bases and 3 bases, in that order; junction bases with no gene match: 6. CDR3 length equals 14 residues. In germline, CDR1 is MNHNY, CDR2 SVGAGI (reference sequence). The DNA of the CDR3 is TGTGCCAGCATCAGCGGGGCAGACTACAATGAGCAGTTCTTC. Protein product: CASISGADYNEQFF.

At least ten counts were recorded for this clonotype. V and J are TRBV7-8 and TRBJ2-3; D remains ambiguous. The CDR3 consists of 14 residues. Germline V gene data show CDR1 as SGHVS and CDR2 as FQNEAQ. Between the trimmed V and J ends, which lost 1 base and 4 bases, there was a span of 9 bases. CDR3 bases: TGTGCCAGCAGCTTAGATATTAGATCAGATACGCAGTATTTT. Protein sequence: CASSLDIRSDTQYF.

This clonotype was observed many times. The chain is built from TRBV20-1 and TRBJ1-3; D may be TRBD1 (5 bases). Looked up from germline, CDR1 is DFQATT and CDR2 is SNEGSKA (reference sequence). V lost 2 bases, J lost 7 bases, and 12 bases lay in between. This CDR3 comprises 13 residues. CDR3 region: CSARIVRANTIYF. The CDR3 nucleotides read TGCAGTGCTAGAATAGTCAGGGCGAACACCATATATTTT.

This clonotype came up a few times. V gene TRBV27 combines with J gene TRBJ2-2; D is uncertain. The V end lost 5 bases, the J end lost 5 bases, and 12 bases lay between the germline ends. The CDR3 extends over 14 amino acids. Germline CDR1 reads MNHEY; CDR2 reads SMNVEV (reference sequence). As DNA, the CDR3 is TGTGCCAGCAGTCCCACCCCTTCGACCGGGGAGCTGTTTTTT. It is translated as CASSPTPSTGELFF.

This chain's CDR3 is CASKSAGSFYEQYF. CDR3 sequence (DNA): TGTGCCAGCAAATCCGCCGGGAGCTTCTACGAGCAGTACTTC. The chain joins TRBV28 to TRBJ2-7, with D tentatively TRBD2 (6 bases). The V gene lost 7 bases and the J gene lost 3 bases, with 16 bases spanning the gap. The germline V gene has CDR1 MDHEN and CDR2 SYDVKM. The CDR3 extends over 14 amino acids.

The V gene is TRBV11-1, the J gene TRBJ2-1; D tentatively fits TRBD1 or TRBD2 (5 bases each). Germline V gene sequence: CDR1 SGHAT, CDR2 FQDESV (reference sequence). The V gene lost 6 bases and the J gene lost 4 bases, with 16 bases spanning the gap. The CDR3 has 15 amino acids. The DNA of the CDR3 is TGTGCCAGCAGTTTAACCGGGGCCACTTACAATGAGCAGTTCTTC. Translation gives CASSLTGATYNEQFF.

This clonotype was picked up a small number of times. The CDR3 DNA is TGCAGCGCATATAAGGGGCTAATGAACACTGAAGCTTTCTTT. This codes for CSAYKGLMNTEAFF. The chain carries TRBV29-1 and TRBJ1-1; a weak D match, TRBD1 (5 bases). With 7 bases removed from V and 0 bases from J, the gap between germline ends came to 15 bases. This CDR3 has 14 residues. Germline loops: CDR1 SQVTM, CDR2 ANQGSEA. The full variable domain, rest sourced from reference TRBV29-1 and TRBJ1-1, is SAVISQKPSRDICQRGTSLTIQCQVDSQVTMMFWYRQQPGQSLTLIATANQGSEATYESGFVIDKFPISRPNLTFSTLTVSNMSPEDSSIYLCSAYKGLMNTEAFFGQGTRLTVV.

With regard to this clonotype: A read error may produce the germline difference seen at one junction end. This chain joins TRBV28 and TRBJ2-7; D call uncertain. Germline CDR1 and CDR2: MDHEN and SYDVKM. The CDR3 spans 12 residues. The CDR3 nucleotides are TGTGCCAGCAGTATCTCCTCCGACGAGCAGTACTTC. This translates into CASSISSDEQYF.

Many counts were recorded for this clonotype. This rearrangement joins TRBV20-1 to TRBJ2-7; TRBD1 matches 10 bases. CDR1 is DFQATT, CDR2 SNEGSKA, per germline (reference sequence). The CDR3 length is 14 residues. With V trimmed by 6 bases and J by 0 bases, 5 bases remained unmatched. CDR3 protein: CSAAGTGASYEQYF. In DNA form, the CDR3 reads TGCAGTGCCGCCGGGACAGGGGCCTCCTACGAGCAGTACTTC.

This clonotype was observed a handful of times. The chain has TRBV9 and TRBJ2-5, with a weak D call TRBD2 (5 bases). The CDR3 covers 16 residues. Germline V gene data show CDR1 as SGDLS and CDR2 as YYNGEE. Trimming pared 4 bases from V and 2 bases from J, leaving 18 bases between. In nucleotides, the CDR3 is TGTGCCAGCAGCCCCACCAGCGGCTCGACGCAAGAGACCCAGTACTTC. Translated, it gives CASSPTSGSTQETQYF.

At least ten counts were recorded for this clonotype. This chain connects TRBV5-1 to TRBJ2-1; the match to TRBD2 covers 8 bases. The V segment lost 4 bases and the J segment 6 bases; nucleotides outside the gene matches: 12. CDR3 size: 16 residues. Germline lookup yields CDR1 SGHRS and CDR2 YFSETQ. CDR3 sequence: CASSPGSGRGGNEQFF. DNA for the CDR3: TGCGCCAGCAGCCCCGGAAGCGGGAGAGGAGGCAATGAGCAGTTCTTC.

The rearrangement uses TRBV29-1 and TRBJ2-1; 9 bases agree with TRBD1. Germline V lookup: CDR1 SQVTM, CDR2 ANQGSEA. The CDR3 consists of 14 residues. With V trimmed by 4 bases and J by 2 bases, 3 bases remained unmatched. The CDR3 loop reads CSVGGQGTYNEQFF. Here the CDR3 DNA reads TGCAGCGTTGGGGGACAGGGAACCTACAATGAGCAGTTCTTC.

This clonotype was detected many times. The genes are TRBV4-3 and TRBJ2-7; D may be TRBD1 (5 bases). The CDR3 consists of 16 residues. The V gene lost 4 bases and the J gene lost 3 bases, with 19 bases spanning the gap. Germline CDR1 is LGHNA and CDR2 is YSLEER. DNA of the CDR3: TGCGCCAGCAGCCGGAGTTGGAAGTCAGGGATCTACGAGCAGTACTTC. Its protein product is CASSRSWKSGIYEQYF.

The gene calls are TRBV12-3 or TRBV12-4 and TRBJ2-3, with TRBD2 matching over 7 bases. The V segment lost 7 bases and the J segment 0 bases; nucleotides outside the gene matches: 10. This CDR3 region has 16 residues. The CDR3 DNA is TGTGCCAGCACCTACCCTCCAGCGGGGAGCACAGATACGCAGTATTTT. This translates into CASTYPPAGSTDTQYF.

The chain has TRBV27 and TRBJ1-1, with a tentative D call TRBD1 (5 bases). The CDR3 consists of 13 residues. Germline V CDR1 and CDR2: MNHEY, SMNVEV (reference sequence). V was trimmed by 9 bases and J by 0 bases, leaving 11 bases between them. CDR3 sequence reads: CASRLGVNTEAFF. In nucleotides, the CDR3 is TGTGCCAGTAGATTGGGGGTGAACACTGAAGCTTTCTTT.

The table lists this clonotype with many counts. The chain uses TRBV10-1 and TRBJ1-2; the match to TRBD1 covers 8 bases. Germline lookup yields CDR1 WNHNN and CDR2 SYGVQD (reference sequence). V gave up 5 bases and J gave up 6 bases; unmatched junction bases: 5. The CDR3 contains 13 residues. In DNA, the CDR3 is TGCGCCAGCAGTCAGACAGGGGCGCATGGCTACACCTTC. Translating it yields CASSQTGAHGYTF.

This clonotype was recorded many times. The genes are TRBV6-1 and TRBJ1-5; 7 positions agree with TRBD1. Germline CDR1 MNHNS, CDR2 SASEGT. V gave up 4 bases and J gave up 1 base; unmatched junction bases: 7. This CDR3 comprises 16 residues. CDR3 loop: CASSAGDSLSNQPQHF. CDR3 nucleotides: TGTGCCAGCAGTGCGGGGGACAGTTTAAGCAATCAGCCCCAGCATTTT.

This clonotype has a handful of counts. The chain is built from TRBV18 and TRBJ1-2; D gene uncertain. The CDR3 runs to 15 residues. V gave up 0 bases and J gave up 4 bases, with 12 bases separating them. Per the germline V gene, CDR1 is KGHSH and CDR2 is LQKENI. The CDR3 spells CASSPPESSGYGYTF. The CDR3 DNA reads TGTGCCAGCTCACCACCGGAATCTTCCGGCTATGGCTACACCTTC.

This clonotype was recorded many times. This sequence joins TRBV29-1 and TRBJ2-3, with D perhaps given as TRBD1 or TRBD2 (5 bases each). CDR1 is SQVTM, CDR2 ANQGSEA, per germline. The CDR3 totals 12 residues. V lost 6 bases and J lost 3, with 10 bases in between. CDR3 region: CSVDGGTDTQYF. CDR3 DNA sequence: TGCAGCGTCGATGGGGGAACAGATACGCAGTATTTT.

The gene calls are TRBV14 and TRBJ2-2; D is unclear. V was pared by 1 base and J by 6 bases, with 12 bases between. The CDR3 is made up of 15 amino acids. The germline V gene has CDR1 SGHDN and CDR2 FVKESK. CDR3 nucleotide sequence: TGTGCCAGCAGCCAAGTGGTTCATGGGGCCGGGGAGCTGTTTTTT. Amino acid sequence: CASSQVVHGAGELFF.

This clonotype turned up a few times. The chain carries TRBV11-2 and TRBJ2-2; 8 bases fit TRBD1. After removal of 5 bases from V and 2 bases from J, the junction contained 7 bases not matched to a gene. The CDR3 has 16 amino acids. Germline lookup yields CDR1 SGHAT and CDR2 FQNNGV. Written as DNA, the CDR3 is TGTGCCAGCAGCGTGACAGGGGCGGGAAACACCGGGGAGCTGTTTTTT. Encoded protein: CASSVTGAGNTGELFF.

This clonotype occurred a few times. CDR3 coding DNA: TGCGCCAGAACCAGACTTGGTAAAGAGACCCAGTACTTC. Translation gives CARTRLGKETQYF. The J gene is TRBJ2-5, the V gene TRBV10-1; D is ambiguous. Trimming shortened V by 9 bases and J by 3 bases, and 14 bases separated the two germline ends. Germline-derived CDR1 and CDR2 are WNHNN and SYGVQD (reference sequence). The CDR3 is 13 amino acids.

This clonotype was observed many times. The chain has TRBV7-6 and TRBJ1-1; tentative D call: TRBD1 (5 bases). Trimming shortened V by 4 bases and J by 5 bases, and 14 bases separated the two germline ends. Germline CDR1 reads SGHVS; CDR2 reads FNYEAQ. This CDR3 region has 14 residues. The CDR3: CASSSSLGGTEAFF. The DNA for the CDR3 is TGTGCCAGCAGCTCTTCTCTCGGGGGGACTGAAGCTTTCTTT. Complete variable domain (other parts from reference TRBV7-6 and TRBJ1-1): GAGVSQSPRYKVTKRGQDVALRCDPISGHVSLYWYRQALGQGPEFLTYFNYEAQQDKSGLPNDRFSAERPEGSISTLTIQRTEQRDSAMYRCASSSSLGGTEAFFGQGTRLTVV.

The table lists this clonotype with many counts. The chain is built from TRBV29-1 and TRBJ1-6; 8 nucleotides align to TRBD1. Trimming removed 4 bases from V and 7 bases from J; junction bases left unmatched: 0. The germline V gene encodes CDR1 SQVTM and CDR2 ANQGSEA. The CDR3 is made up of 12 amino acids. CDR3 region: CSVGDRNSPLHF. CDR3 nucleotide sequence: TGCAGCGTTGGGGACAGGAATTCACCCCTCCACTTT.

The V and J genes are TRBV9 and TRBJ2-3; perhaps TRBD2 as D (5 bases). Germline V gene data show CDR1 as SGDLS and CDR2 as YYNGEE. This CDR3 has 16 residues. The germline V and J ends were trimmed by 0 bases and 0 bases, with 11 bases remaining between them. This CDR3 reads CASSVGRSDSTDTQYF. CDR3 coding DNA: TGTGCCAGCAGCGTAGGGCGTAGCGACAGCACAGATACGCAGTATTTT.

This clonotype showed up many times. The rearrangement joins TRBV29-1 to TRBJ2-5, with a possible D match to TRBD1 (6 bases). The germline gives CDR1 SQVTM, CDR2 ANQGSEA. V dropped 7 bases and J dropped 2 bases, with 11 bases sitting between them. The CDR3 has 12 residues. The CDR3 sequence: CSADGQQETQYF. Here the CDR3 DNA reads TGCAGCGCCGATGGACAGCAAGAGACCCAGTACTTC.

Comment on this clonotype: A much larger clone sits a single nucleotide away, making a read error possible. V usage is TRBV5-1 and J usage is TRBJ2-3; D may correspond to TRBD1 or TRBD2 (6 bases each). Trimming took off 2 bases at V and 4 bases at J, with 17 bases between the two ends. This CDR3 is built from 16 residues. In germline, CDR1 is SGHRS, CDR2 YFSETQ. The CDR3 is CASSFRGLTRADTQYF. CDR3 nucleotide sequence: TGCGCCAGCAGCTTCCGGGGGCTCACCCGCGCAGATACGCAGTATTTT.